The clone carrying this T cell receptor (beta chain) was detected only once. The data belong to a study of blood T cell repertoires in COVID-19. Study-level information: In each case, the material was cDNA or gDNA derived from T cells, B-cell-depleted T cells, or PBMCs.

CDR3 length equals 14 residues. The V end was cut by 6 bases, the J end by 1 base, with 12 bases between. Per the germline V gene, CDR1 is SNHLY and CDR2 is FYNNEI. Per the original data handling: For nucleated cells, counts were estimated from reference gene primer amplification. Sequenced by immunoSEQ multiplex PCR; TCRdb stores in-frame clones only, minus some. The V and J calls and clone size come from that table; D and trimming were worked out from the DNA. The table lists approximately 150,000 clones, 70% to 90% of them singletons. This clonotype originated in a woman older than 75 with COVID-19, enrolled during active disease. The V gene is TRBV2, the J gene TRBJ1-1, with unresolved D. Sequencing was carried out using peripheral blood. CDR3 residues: CASRDTTRNTEAFF. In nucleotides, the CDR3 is TGTGCCAGCAGAGACACCACCCGGAACACTGAAGCTTTCTTT. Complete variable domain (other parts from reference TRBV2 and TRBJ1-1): EPEVTQTPSHQVTQMGQEVILRCVPISNHLYFYWYRQILGQKVEFLVSFYNNEISEKSEIFDDQFSVERPDGSNFTLKIRSTKLEDSAMYFCASRDTTRNTEAFFGQGTRLTVV.